The next 10 T cell receptor beta chains were all read from a single sample in a study of blood T cell repertoires in COVID-19. Method: immunoSEQ multiplex PCR; TCRdb's copy keeps in-frame clones and lacks some. The sample consists of more than 95,000 clones, approximately 84% of them appearing once. The sample consisted of peripheral blood. The receptors come from a man in his 70s with active or convalescent COVID-19.

V and J are TRBV7-6 and TRBJ1-3; 7 positions match TRBD1. This CDR3 region has 16 residues. Germline trimming cut 3 bases from V and 3 bases from J; bases unmatched to any gene: 8. CDR1 is SGHVS and CDR2 is FNYEAQ in the germline V gene. The CDR3 DNA sequence: TGTGCCAGCAGCTTGGGACAGCGAGGGGTTGGAAACACCATATATTTT. Amino acids: CASSLGQRGVGNTIYF.

This clone was found a few times. The chain carries TRBV5-1 and TRBJ2-7; D perhaps matches TRBD1 (5 bases). Germline V lookup: CDR1 SGHRS, CDR2 YFSETQ. This CDR3 comprises 16 residues. The V end lost 0 bases, the J end lost 0 bases, and 13 bases lay between the germline ends. The CDR3 here is CASSLGFRASSYEQYF. CDR3 nucleotide sequence: TGCGCCAGCAGCTTGGGTTTCAGGGCCAGCTCCTACGAGCAGTACTTC. Drawing the rest from reference TRBV5-1 and TRBJ2-7, the complete variable domain is KAGVTQTPRYLIKTRGQQVTLSCSPISGHRSVSWYQQTPGQGLQFLFEYFSETQRNKGNFPGRFSGRQFSNSRSEMNVSTLELGDSALYLCASSLGFRASSYEQYFGPGTRLTVT.

The chain couples TRBV18 to TRBJ2-1; 9 bases line up with TRBD1. Unmatched junction bases numbered 0, after V lost 0 bases and J lost 0 bases. From germline, CDR1 is KGHSH and CDR2 LQKENI. CDR3 length: 16 amino acids. CDR3 sequence: CASSPPGQGSYNEQFF. The CDR3 nucleotides are TGTGCCAGCTCACCACCGGGACAGGGCTCCTACAATGAGCAGTTCTTC.

The CDR3 region is CASSQLYLYLSYEQYF. The CDR3 DNA sequence: TGTGCCAGCAGCCAACTCTACTTATACCTCTCCTACGAGCAGTACTTC. The chain has TRBV14 and TRBJ2-7; unclear D gene. Germline-derived CDR1 and CDR2 are SGHDN and FVKESK. Trimming shortened V by 2 bases and J by 0 bases, and 14 bases separated the two germline ends. The CDR3 loop spans 16 amino acids.

The chain links TRBV11-3 to TRBJ2-1; 8 nucleotides align to TRBD1. Germline V gene sequence: CDR1 SGHNT, CDR2 YENEEA. This CDR3 has 15 amino acids. V lost 3 bases and J lost 10; bases outside the gene matches: 11. CDR3 region: CASSLHTGTGNEQFF. DNA for the CDR3: TGTGCCAGCAGCTTGCACACCGGGACAGGAAACGAGCAGTTCTTC. Full variable domain (rest looked up from reference TRBV11-3 and TRBJ2-1): EAGVVQSPRYKIIEKKQPVAFWCNPISGHNTLYWYLQNLGQGPELLIRYENEEAVDDSQLPKDRFSAERLKGVDSTLKIQPAELGDSAVYLCASSLHTGTGNEQFFGPGTRLTVL.

Here the CDR3 reads CASSQDGGRATDTQYF. The CDR3 DNA follows: TGCGCCAGCAGCCAAGATGGCGGCAGGGCGACAGATACGCAGTATTTT. The chain joins TRBV4-3 to TRBJ2-3; tentative D call: TRBD1 (5 bases). The V end was cut by 0 bases, the J end by 3 bases, with 13 bases between. The CDR3 contains 16 residues. CDR1 is LGHNA, CDR2 YSLEER, per germline.

This chain links TRBV27 with TRBJ1-2; 10 nucleotides align to TRBD1. Trimming removed 2 bases from V and 5 bases from J; junction bases left unmatched: 2. The CDR3 has 14 residues. The germline V gene encodes CDR1 MNHEY and CDR2 SMNVEV (reference sequence). CDR3 loop: CASSLRTGGYGYTF. The CDR3 nucleotides are TGTGCCAGCAGTTTACGGACAGGGGGGTATGGCTACACCTTC.

The chain combines TRBV5-4 with TRBJ2-7; tentatively, D is TRBD2 (8 bases). Trimming removed 1 base at V and 5 bases at J, with 16 bases between. Germline V gives CDR1 SGHNT, CDR2 YYREEE (reference sequence). This CDR3 has 15 residues. CDR3 residues: CASSLPGGGRNEQYF. DNA for the CDR3: TGTGCCAGCAGCTTGCCGGGAGGGGGCCGCAACGAGCAGTACTTC. The variable domain in full, completed from reference TRBV5-4 and TRBJ2-7, reads ETGVTQSPTHLIKTRGQQVTLRCSSQSGHNTVSWYQQALGQGPQFIFQYYREEENGRGNFPPRFSGLQFPNYSSELNVNALELDDSALYLCASSLPGGGRNEQYFGPGTRLTVT.

V and J are TRBV11-3 and TRBJ2-1; the D gene is possibly TRBD2 (6 bases). V was clipped by 4 bases and J by 10 bases, with 11 bases between them. This CDR3 has 12 residues. CDR1 is SGHNT and CDR2 is YENEEA in the germline V gene. The CDR3 protein is CASSWPGDEQFF. CDR3 nucleotide sequence: TGTGCCAGCAGCTGGCCGGGGGACGAGCAGTTCTTC.

This clone has just one count. The CDR3 protein is CASRPTGTGYNEQFF. The CDR3 DNA follows: TGTGCCAGCAGACCGACCGGGACAGGGTACAATGAGCAGTTCTTC. This chain connects TRBV5-4 to TRBJ2-1, with 9 positions matching TRBD1. The V gene's germline CDR1 is SGHNT and CDR2 YYREEE (reference sequence). V lost 5 bases, J lost 4 bases, and 7 bases stayed unmatched. This CDR3 spans 15 amino acids.